This T cell receptor (beta chain) was identified in a study of T-cell memory formation after mild COVID-19 (dated by TCRdb to about 2021). Regarding the study in general: Most TCR sequence clusters were specific to one of the two donors. Two young, previously healthy adult volunteers made up the cohort, one male and one female. In a couple of donors, T-cell clones that expanded and contracted after mild COVID-19 were followed by sequencing TCRalpha and TCRbeta repertoires longitudinally. What the work shows at the level of the full study, not this receptor alone: Only two mild cases were covered by the study, and larger cohorts that include severe cases with pre-infection samples were considered necessary. Some responding clones were detected in pre-infection memory, which suggested that pre-existing cross-reactive memory T cells had joined the SARS-CoV-2 response. SARS-CoV-2 specificity was not confirmed for the second-wave clones peaking on day 37. Contracting CD4+ clones were located mainly in the CM and EM memory subsets, whereas CD8+ clones were found to be enriched in EMRA. From day 15 to 85, contracting clones showed balanced CD4/CD8 phenotypes, whereas a second wave of clones that expanded from day 15 to 37 leaned towards CD4+.

On this clonotype: Which antigen it targets is not known. There are no base qualities to consult, and no much larger clone falls within one base.

PBMCs were isolated by Ficoll-Paque density gradient centrifugation. The listed sequencing device is Illumina NovaSeq 6000. Using 5'RACE with constant-segment primers, TCRalpha and TCRbeta cDNA libraries were constructed, with sample barcodes and unique molecular identifiers added in the process. Trizol reagent was used to extract RNA from every sample. Amplification of the libraries took two PCR steps, and the second step added a second sample barcode plus Illumina TruSeq adapters. Sequencing of libraries was performed on an Illumina NovaSeq with 2 x 150 bp paired-end reads. On the authors' methods: The reads were demultiplexed and collapsed into UMI-guided consensus sequences using migec v1.2.7. Using mixcr v2.1.11, UMI consensuses were aligned to TRA and TRB V and J templates and then assembled into clonotypes. Clonotypes were classified as expanded or contracted when called significant by both edgeR and NoisET, with noise models trained on biological replicates. For edgeR calls, a false discovery rate-adjusted p below 0.01 and a log2 fold-change threshold of 1 were applied. As an exploratory analysis of dynamics, PCA with hierarchical clustering was applied to max-normalized trajectories of the 1000 most abundant clonotypes. Separately sequenced CD4+ and CD8+ repertoires were used to assign a CD4 or CD8 phenotype to each responding clone. TCRdb reran the public reads through fastp at Q25 and MiXCR, keeping productive beta chains. Rows are combined by CDR3 protein, so each entry shows the most common genes and DNA. V and J calls and clone size were set by TCRdb, not the authors. The sample profile shows under 250,000 distinct CDR3 sequences; approximately 15% of them were found once. The ten largest make up around 2.2% of the sample.

V is cut back by 3 bases and J by 8 bases, with 6 bases in the junction unmatched. The CDR3 starts with the cysteine, ends with the phenylalanine, and has 15 residues. Here the CDR3 DNA is all that survives: 45 bases in frame from base 1. This clonotype was obtained from an adult woman who had mild COVID-19 (a few samples of this study predate the infection). The sample titles of this study are shuffled in the database, so cell type and time point are left out; the donor was told from shared clones. This sequence uses TRBV12-3 or TRBV12-4 and TRBJ1-6, with 8 bases aligning to TRBD1. The sample comprised PBMCs or a T cell subset sorted from them (not recorded which). The nucleotides are TGTGCCAGCAGTTTCGCCCACAGGGGGGATTCACCCCTCCACTTT. Its translation is CASSFAHRGDSPLHF.